The present entry profiles one T cell receptor beta chain with its context. Its antigen is as yet unknown. This specimen belongs to a study of shared clonotypes between healthy human individuals. CDR3 length equals 14 residues. Trimming took off 3 bases at V and 7 bases at J, with 10 bases between the two ends. Germline V gene data show CDR1 as SEHNR and CDR2 as FQNEAQ (reference sequence). Findings and limits, study-wide: The study found lower generation probabilities in non-shared clonotypes than in those shared by all four donors. Sequencing of the sorted subsets was shown by rarefaction to be incomplete despite large depth.

Data came from immunoSEQ multiplex PCR; TCRdb stores just in-frame clones and leaves some out. The sample has some 2,100,000 clones; around 95% are singletons. The source material was naive CD4+ T cells sorted from blood. Subset here: CD45RA+ positively selected. The sequence was collected from a man aged 18 to 29 in good health. J is TRBJ1-6 and V is TRBV7-9; a possible D gene is TRBD1 (5 bases). The DNA of the CDR3 is TGTGCCAGCAGCTTTGCAGGGAGGAATTCACCCCTCCACTTT. Translated, it gives CASSFAGRNSPLHF. The whole variable domain, remainder taken from reference TRBV7-9 and TRBJ1-6, is DTGVSQNPRHKITKRGQNVTFRCDPISEHNRLYWYRQTLGQGPEFLTYFQNEAQLEKSRLLSDRFSAERPKGSFSTLEIQRTEQGDSAMYLCASSFAGRNSPLHFGNGTRLTVT.